Sequencing of this T cell receptor beta chain was carried out in a study of T cell clusters in autoimmune cytopenias. The study's findings and limits: Primary autoimmune cytopenia patients seemingly lacked the physiological T cell clusters found in healthy donors.

Some 38,000 genome equivalents of blood DNA were amplified for TRB. On this clonotype: Its antigen is not identified.

One tube held mixed TRB-A and TRB-B primer pools for touch-down PCR. TCRdb re-called the multiplex PCR reads and shows each CDR3 protein once, DNA omitted. The sample holds around 10,000 distinct CDR3 sequences. The CDR3 consists of 16 residues. The germline CDR1 and CDR2 sequences are SGHTA and FQGNSA. These data also featured in a second study, about T cell repertoires in aging, cancer and after chemotherapy. Per that study: Repeat sampling of healthy donors over several months to years showed clear clonal overlap. Compared with age-matched healthy donors, untreated hematological or solid cancer patients showed higher blood TCR clonality. Median generation probability rose over the chemotherapy interval in each cancer cohort, suggesting rebound thymic output.

This TCR was sampled from a human donor in good health. Material: peripheral blood. This chain connects TRBV7-2 to TRBJ1-1; TCRdb outputs TRBD1, but without DNA this stays unchecked. CDR3 amino acids: CASSLVGGPMNTEAFF.